Below, 10 T cell receptor beta chains from the same sample are listed, as sequenced in a study of shared clonotypes between healthy human individuals. Generated by immunoSEQ multiplex PCR, the TCRdb table keeps only in-frame clones and is missing some. The top ten hold approximately 49% of the sample, which has about 95,000 clones, 67% seen once. The specimen was memory CD8+ T cells sorted from blood. Noted subset: CD45RO+ cells pooled with CCR7-negative TemRA cells. The receptors originated from a man aged 25-45 years in good health.

The V call is TRBV27, the J call TRBJ2-1, with 11 bases aligning to TRBD1. CDR3 length: 12 residues. The germline V gene has CDR1 MNHEY and CDR2 SMNVEV (reference sequence). Germline trimming cut 10 bases from V and 7 bases from J; bases unmatched to any gene: 3. This CDR3 is CATGQGANEQFF. The CDR3 DNA is TGTGCCACCGGACAGGGGGCGAATGAGCAGTTCTTC.

The J gene is TRBJ2-7, the V gene TRBV11-2; D unclear. V lost 2 bases, J lost 3 bases, and 8 bases lay in between. The CDR3 sequence is 13 residues long. Germline V gene lookup returns CDR1 SGHAT and CDR2 FQNNGV. CDR3 in DNA: TGTGCCAGCAGCTTACGCCTGCTCTACGAGCAGTACTTC. It is translated as CASSLRLLYEQYF. The full variable domain, in which reference TRBV11-2 and TRBJ2-7 provide the parts outside the CDR3, is EAGVAQSPRYKIIEKRQSVAFWCNPISGHATLYWYQQILGQGPKLLIQFQNNGVVDDSQLPKDRFSAERLKGVDSTLKIQPAKLEDSAVYLCASSLRLLYEQYFGPGTRLTVT.

The chain has TRBV5-5 and TRBJ2-3; either TRBD1 or TRBD2 may supply D (6 bases each). Trimming left V 5 bases short and J 0 bases short, with 16 bases between. The CDR3 length is 16 residues. Germline CDR1 and CDR2: SGHKS and YYEKEE (reference sequence). The chain's CDR3 is CASRGGFRSSTDTQYF. The CDR3 DNA sequence: TGTGCCAGCAGAGGGGGGTTCAGATCTAGCACAGATACGCAGTATTTT.

The chain recombines TRBV2 with TRBJ2-7; 11 positions agree with TRBD2. Per germline, CDR1 SNHLY and CDR2 FYNNEI. This CDR3 has 18 amino acids. Trimming took 4 bases from V and 4 from J; bases not matched to a gene: 15. The CDR3 loop is CASSATGVTSGSSYEQYF. CDR3 DNA sequence: TGTGCCAGCAGTGCGACAGGGGTTACTAGCGGGAGTAGTTACGAGCAGTACTTC.

The rearrangement links TRBV7-9 to TRBJ2-1; D may be TRBD1 or TRBD2 (6 bases each). Per the germline V gene, CDR1 is SEHNR and CDR2 is FQNEAQ (reference sequence). The CDR3 has 18 amino acids. V lost 2 bases, J lost 0 bases, and 17 bases lay in between. CDR3 sequence reads: CASSLRGRGSSSYNEQFF. The CDR3 DNA reads as TGTGCCAGCAGCTTACGGGGGCGGGGCAGTTCCTCCTACAATGAGCAGTTCTTC.

The chain carries TRBV28 and TRBJ1-2; 7 positions agree with TRBD1. Germline V gives CDR1 MDHEN, CDR2 SYDVKM. The CDR3 length is 13 residues. J gave up 9 bases and V 7 bases, and 11 bases lay outside the gene matches. CDR3 DNA sequence: TGTGCCAGCACTCCTGACAGGGTAGGAAGCTACACCTTC. This gives the protein CASTPDRVGSYTF.

CDR3: CASSYHRVNGYTF. The CDR3 nucleotides are TGTGCCAGCAGTTACCACAGGGTCAATGGCTACACCTTC. V gene TRBV6-5 combines with J gene TRBJ1-2, with D perhaps matching TRBD1 (6 bases). Germline V gene data show CDR1 as MNHEY and CDR2 as SVGAGI. The CDR3 length is 13 residues. V was trimmed by 2 bases and J by 6 bases, leaving 10 bases between them.

This clone was picked up a small number of times. The CDR3 protein is CASSLGAGGDSYNEQFF. CDR3 nucleotides: TGTGCCAGCAGTTTGGGAGCGGGAGGGGATTCCTACAATGAGCAGTTCTTC. V is TRBV28 and J is TRBJ2-1; 10 nucleotides line up with TRBD2. CDR3 length equals 17 residues. V was pared by 3 bases and J by 1 base, with 6 bases of the junction left unmatched. Germline assignment: CDR1 MDHEN and CDR2 SYDVKM.

The gene calls are TRBV6-5 and TRBJ2-1; 7 nucleotides line up with TRBD2. The CDR3 has 15 amino acids. Losses at the gene ends were 0 bases for V and 8 bases for J; bases not matched to a gene: 7. CDR1 is MNHEY, CDR2 SVGAGI, per germline. CDR3 sequence (DNA): TGTGCCAGCAGTTACTCTCGGGAGGTTGGCCATGAGCAGTTCTTC. It yields the protein CASSYSREVGHEQFF.

This chain uses TRBV7-7 with TRBJ2-5, with TRBD1 identical over 8 bases. The DNA end favors TRBJ2-7, so the J call may be wrong. The germline CDR1 and CDR2 sequences are SSHAT and FNYEAQ (reference sequence). CDR3 length equals 14 residues. CDR3 in DNA: TGTGCCAGCAGCTTGGACAGGGACAACTACGAGCAGTACTTC. Protein product: CASSLDRDNYEQYF.